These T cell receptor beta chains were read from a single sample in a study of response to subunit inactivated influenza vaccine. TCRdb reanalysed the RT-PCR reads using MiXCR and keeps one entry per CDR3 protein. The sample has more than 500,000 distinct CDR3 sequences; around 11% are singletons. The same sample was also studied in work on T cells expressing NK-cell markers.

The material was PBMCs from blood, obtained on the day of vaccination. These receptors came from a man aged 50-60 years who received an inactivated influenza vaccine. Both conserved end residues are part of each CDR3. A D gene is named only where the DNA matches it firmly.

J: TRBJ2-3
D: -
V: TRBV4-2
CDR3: CASSHLLGAASTDTQYF

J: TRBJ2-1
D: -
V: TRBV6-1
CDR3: CASSHRGWWTYNEQFF

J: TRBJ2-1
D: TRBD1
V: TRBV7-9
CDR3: CASSPRQGYGRWDEQFF

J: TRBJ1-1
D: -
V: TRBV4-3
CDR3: CASSQDRSFPEAFF

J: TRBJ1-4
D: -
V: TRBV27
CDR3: CASSLNRGAGEKLFF

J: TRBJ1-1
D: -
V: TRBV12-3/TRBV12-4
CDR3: CASSVSTGYTEAFF

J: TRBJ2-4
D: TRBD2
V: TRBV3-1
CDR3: CASSQGATSGINIQYF

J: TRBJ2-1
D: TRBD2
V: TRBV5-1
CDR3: CASSLLTSGGADEQFF

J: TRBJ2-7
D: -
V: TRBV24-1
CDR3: CATSDGSTYEQYF

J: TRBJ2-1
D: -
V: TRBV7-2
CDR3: CASSDGGLYNEQFF

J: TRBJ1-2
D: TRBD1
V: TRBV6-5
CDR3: CASSYSNRGILYGYTF

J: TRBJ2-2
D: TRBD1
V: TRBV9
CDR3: CASSGADRGLGELFF

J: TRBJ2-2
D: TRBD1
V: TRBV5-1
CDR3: CASSLEGGSGELFF

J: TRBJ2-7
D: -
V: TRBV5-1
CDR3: CASSLSSPPGYEQYF

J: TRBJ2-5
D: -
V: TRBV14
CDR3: CASSQVQAETQYF

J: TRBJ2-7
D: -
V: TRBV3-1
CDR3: CASSQWGNEQYF

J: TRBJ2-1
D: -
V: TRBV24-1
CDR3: CATSDDLRGRDLFF

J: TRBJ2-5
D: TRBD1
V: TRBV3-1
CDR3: CASSQEGWTGEVMRETQYF

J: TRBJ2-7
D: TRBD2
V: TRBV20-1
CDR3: CSARDQGVSGDVYEQYF